This T cell receptor (beta chain) was sequenced in a study of cytomegalovirus exposure and HLA in healthy donors (dated by TCRdb to 2016 to 2017). In terms of the full investigation: An earlier analysis of approximately 640 of the donors reported 276 Gb of sequence data and 117 million unique TCR beta sequences from about 179 million T cells. A later genetic analysis used genome-wide SNP genotypes for 398 of the 666 donors, treating that subset as a discovery cohort. Donor age, sex, ethnicity and CMV serostatus were compiled alongside the repertoire data. Because of strong linkage in the cohort, 4 to 6 DR-DQ haplotypes were treated as single units for association and clustering. The study was designed to test whether signatures of past pathogen exposure could be identified by cataloging public T cell receptors. The study used immunosequencing to profile the T cell repertoires of 670 or so subjects and linked those repertoires to cytomegalovirus serostatus. Rather than drawing on any new phenotypic data, the later analysis identified candidate immune exposures from TCR beta sequences and the way those sequences occurred across donors. A later analysis re-analyzed previously published TCR beta repertoires from several hundred donors and added high-resolution HLA genotyping to study TCR occurrence patterns. Besides the first cohort of 550 to 750 subjects, a separate validation cohort made up of about 120 different subjects was used. The number of typed donors differed by locus: roughly 620-630 for A, B, C, DRB1 and DQB1; some 500 for DQA1; around 610 for DPA1; and around 470 for DPB1. Class I and class II HLA loci were covered by the typing at four-digit resolution. An earlier analysis of some 500 of the donors applied high-throughput TCR beta sequencing to assess whether each TCR beta V gene segment acted as functional or pseudogenic. Every discovery cohort repertoire had been produced on one sequencing platform. An early release that covered 500 to 800 HLA-typed donors contained approximately 300 gigabases of sequencing data and around 85 million unique TCR sequences. The genetic ancestry cluster associated with self-reported Caucasian donors included over 65% of the 398 genotyped donors. To predict cytomegalovirus infection status, the study combined high-throughput TCR immunosequencing, statistical association of individual TCRs with disease status, and machine learning. Across some 400 genotyped donors of the cohort, an average of about 200,000 unique TCR beta nucleotide sequences per donor were sequenced, and roughly 17% of those sequences were non-productive. Results and caveats for the whole study, not just this receptor: CMV serostatus was the only immune exposure information available for the cohort. In a later analysis, the rate of TCR association differed among HLA loci, with DRB1 alleles having the most associated TCRs and HLA-C alleles having the fewest. According to a later genetic analysis, donors in an Asian-associated ancestry cluster had fewer N-insertions in productive TCRs than the approximately 650-donor mean. A cluster of highly shared sequence variants was judged likely to represent a technical artifact of the sequencing pipeline. According to the authors, the approach could potentially be generalized to other disease states and immunological phenotypes. Three of the identified cytomegalovirus-associated TCR beta chains were confirmed in vitro to be specific for cytomegalovirus antigens. According to a later analysis, most CMV-associated TCR beta chains appeared to be HLA-restricted, and the HLA associations seemed to be driven largely by CMV exposure. Linkage disequilibrium might explain the correlated functional status among segregating V segments, but an unknown experimental factor could not be ruled out. Several of the top co-occurrence clusters appeared to be linked to parvovirus B19, influenza, CMV and Epstein-Barr virus, according to a later analysis. A later analysis found that HLA-associated TCR beta chains were more clonally expanded and had lower generation probabilities than equally common non-associated chains. Because HLA typing was unavailable for some donors at each locus, only the typed subset was used in association tests. Assigning TCR associations to individual alleles was difficult when HLA alleles, especially DR and DQ, strongly co-occurred. Cytomegalovirus status was reported to be diagnosed by the classifier with high specificity and sensitivity in both the original and validation cohorts. The presence/absence analyses assumed that sequencing depth was roughly uniform across donors, and that assumption may not be true. The study gave a list of about 170 TCR beta chains associated with cytomegalovirus. Only TCR beta chains were sequenced in this cohort, and the absence of alpha or paired-chain data limited detectable features. A further reported finding was that TCR beta sequences accurately predicted the HLA-A and HLA-B alleles for most subjects in the first cohort. In a later analysis, some 18,000 TCR beta sequences were associated with specific HLA alleles at a false discovery rate of 0.05. An association between a missense DCLRE1C variant and V-gene and J-gene trimming of TCR beta chains was found in a later genetic analysis and replicated in an independent cohort. While some public TCRs were present in many individuals, most TCR sequences turned up only very rarely across donors. Because counts were too low, seventeen rarely observed V segments, including chromosome 9 orphons, were excluded from the earlier analysis of around 590 of the donors. Some IMGT-functional V segments, including TRBV6-2 and TRBV6-3, could not be distinguished by the 87-base-pair reads and were therefore excluded. In an earlier analysis of 587 of the donors, most TCR beta V segments appeared in productive rearrangements about 87% or about 30% of the time, broadly matching IMGT annotations.

Library construction relied on the immunoSEQ multiplex PCR assay. A mixture of 60 forward primers for TCR Vbeta segments and 13 reverse primers for TCR Jbeta segments was used in the multiplex PCR. The CDR3 region of rearranged TCR beta genes was amplified from genomic DNA with a multiplex PCR assay. Amplified TCR beta libraries were sequenced as 87-base-pair reads on the Illumina HiSeq System. The paper's processing steps were these. In a later analysis, tens of millions of unique TCR beta chains were counted across the 650 to 750 repertoires, and roughly 11 million of these chains were shared by at least two donors. A nearest-neighbor algorithm error-corrected the raw reads and collapsed the reads into unique sequences, merging closely related sequences to remove PCR and sequencing errors. Alignment of CDR3 sequences to IMGT reference sequences was used to assign V, D and J gene segments. For a sequence to be retained, a match of at least six nucleotides to both a V gene segment and a J gene segment was required. Rearrangements were called productive when the CDR3 lacked stop codons and stayed in frame with V and J; all others were non-productive. Following IMGT convention, CDR3 was defined as the stretch from the second conserved V-encoded cysteine to the conserved J-encoded phenylalanine. The earlier analysis of some 580 of the donors excluded any sequence lacking an unambiguous match to a single V gene segment. In an earlier analysis of approximately 590 of the donors, V segments were called functional above 56.7% productive rearrangements and were called segregating when the between-donor standard deviation exceeded 5%. To diagnose cytomegalovirus status from the catalog of TCR beta chain sequences, a statistical classification framework was built. V and J gene assignment, in a later analysis, came from comparing TCR nucleotide sequences with IMGT/GENE-DB human TR gene sequences. Using the TCRdist pipeline, a later analysis assigned CDR3 sequences along with most-parsimonious VDJ recombination scenarios. In a later analysis, each TCR beta chain was defined by its CDR3 amino acid sequence together with its V-gene family, and reads without a unique V-gene family were excluded. As a way to deal with suspected cross-contamination and a sequencing artifact, a later analysis dropped over 550 nucleotide sequences that were highly shared and had low generation probability. For each public chain, a later analysis derived a clonal expansion index from normalized ranks of inferred template counts within each repertoire. A later analysis computed generation probabilities with a VDJ recombination model fitted to out-of-frame rearrangements, and checked the results against IGoR. In a later analysis, hypergeometric tests were used to score TCR-TCR, TCR-HLA and TCR-CMV co-occurrence, with a repertoire-size bias correction applied to TCR pairs. A later analysis estimated false discovery rates by permuting HLA or CMV assignments 20 times. In a later analysis, co-occurring TCRs were grouped with DBSCAN, and TCRdist sequence similarity was added when clustering was performed within HLA-allele-positive subsets. Repertoires with fewer than 30,000 or more than 120,000 public chains, plus five repertoires with anomalous nucleotide sharing, were excluded from co-occurrence clustering. The table was pulled from immuneACCESS by TCRdb, which kept in-frame rearrangements only. Such tables lose some clones; where checked, under half of the loss comes from unresolved V genes, and the rest has no known cause. The V and J calls and the clone size are those of that table, but D and trimming were determined from the DNA. For this sample the table gives some 140,000 clones, of which about 9.2% were detected only once. The ten biggest clones cover over 6.5% of the sample.

In total, more than 500 healthy bone marrow donors made up the cohort. Cohort members were all nominally healthy when sampled, although unrecorded immune exposures were likely present. The donor was CMV seropositive and was included in the group of 270 or so seropositive cohort members. A peripheral blood sample was collected from each donor, and TCR beta sequencing was performed on peripheral blood mononuclear cells. Genomic DNA extraction from the blood cell samples was performed with the Qiagen DNeasy Blood Extraction Kit. A note on this clone: The clone's antigen remains unknown. No base-level quality is on record; no much larger clone is a single base apart.

V was cut back by 2 bases and J by 1 base, leaving a gap of 18 bases between them. Taken from the germline V gene, the CDR1 and CDR2 loops are KGHSH and LQKENI. Including the terminal cysteine and phenylalanine, the CDR3 comprises 19 residues. The kept DNA is CDR3 alone, 57 bases in frame from the first base. This TCR was recovered from a woman between 35 and 50 years old in good health and CMV-seropositive. The sequence is built from TRBV18 and TRBJ1-6; possibly the D gene is TRBD1, per 5 matching bases. Sequenced sample: PBMCs. Here the CDR3 is given as CASSPSRAGKGSYNSPLHF. The DNA sequence is given as TGTGCCAGCTCACCAAGCCGGGCAGGGAAAGGATCCTATAATTCACCCCTCCACTTT.